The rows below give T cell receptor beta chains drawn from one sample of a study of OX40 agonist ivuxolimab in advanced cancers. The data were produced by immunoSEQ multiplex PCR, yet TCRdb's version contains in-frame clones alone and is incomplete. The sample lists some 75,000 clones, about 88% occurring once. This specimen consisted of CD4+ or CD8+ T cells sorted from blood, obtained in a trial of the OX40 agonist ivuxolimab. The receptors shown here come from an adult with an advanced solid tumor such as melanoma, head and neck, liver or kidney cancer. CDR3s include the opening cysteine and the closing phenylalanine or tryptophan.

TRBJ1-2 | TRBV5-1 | CASSLGRGDASYGYTF
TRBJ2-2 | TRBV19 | CASIGTANTGELFF
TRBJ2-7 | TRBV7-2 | CASSLGSARSYEQYF
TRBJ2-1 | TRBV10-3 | CATHRDSYNEQFF
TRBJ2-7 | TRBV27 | CASSLAGVDEQYF
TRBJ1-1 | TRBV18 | CASSPASIAGGGTEAFF
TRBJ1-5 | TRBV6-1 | CASSEAVKGTVSNQPQHF
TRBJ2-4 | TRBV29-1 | CSVRAGVGGYNIQYF
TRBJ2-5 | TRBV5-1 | CASSPPGSGETQYF
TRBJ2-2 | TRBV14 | CASSQRQGWTGELFF
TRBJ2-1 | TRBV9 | CASSVTTSGPYNEQFF
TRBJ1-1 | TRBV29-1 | CSVVGTLAGAFF
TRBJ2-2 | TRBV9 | CASSVRGLNTGELFF
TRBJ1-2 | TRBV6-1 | CASSEVLRTYGYTF
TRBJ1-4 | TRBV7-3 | CASSLSPGRELFF
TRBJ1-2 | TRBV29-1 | CSVERQGLEGYTF
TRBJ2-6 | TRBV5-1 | CASSRGSGANVLTF
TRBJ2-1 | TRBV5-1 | CASSSQGVPFF
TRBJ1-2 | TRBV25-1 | CASSAPGRGGNGYTF
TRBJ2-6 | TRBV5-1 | CASSLITSGANVLTF
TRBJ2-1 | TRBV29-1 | CSVLGTQGRNEQFF
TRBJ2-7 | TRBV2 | CASSEPGQGGYEQYF
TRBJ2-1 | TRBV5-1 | CASSPTGNNEQFF
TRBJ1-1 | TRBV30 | CAWSRRDTEAFF
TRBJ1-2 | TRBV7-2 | CASSLGPGGVGYTF
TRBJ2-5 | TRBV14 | CASSPLTGTQETQYF
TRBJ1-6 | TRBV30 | CAWSVGGVIYNSPLHF
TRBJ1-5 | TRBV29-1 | CSVRDRDLSNQPQHF
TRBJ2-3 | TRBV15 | CATSRGTGTDTQYF
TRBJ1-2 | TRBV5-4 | CASSFGGTDYGYTF
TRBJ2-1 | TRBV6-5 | CASSYIDRGIRGEQFF
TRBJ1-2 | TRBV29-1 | CSGASTGGGYTF
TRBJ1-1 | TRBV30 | CAWSGDRETEAFF
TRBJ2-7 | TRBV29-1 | CSVTQNHEQYF
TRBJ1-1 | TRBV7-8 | CASSWDSSTEAFF
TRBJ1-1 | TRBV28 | CASSLSWEKAFF
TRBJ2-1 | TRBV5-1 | CASSFEAGGLSSDEQFF
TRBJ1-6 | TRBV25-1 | CASIGHNSPLHF
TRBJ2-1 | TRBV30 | CAWRASSARYNEQFF
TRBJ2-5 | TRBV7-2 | CASSLGYTETQYF
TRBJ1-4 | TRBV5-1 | CASSPGTGIEKLFF
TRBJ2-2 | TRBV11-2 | CASSLAGLAERWGELFF
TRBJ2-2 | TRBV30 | CAWSRTSRELFF
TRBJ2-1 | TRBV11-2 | CASSFLPGRRNEQFF
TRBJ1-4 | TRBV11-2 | CASSSDRNEKLFF
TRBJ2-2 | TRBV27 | CASSSYLSFFTGELFF
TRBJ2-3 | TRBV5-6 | CASSLWGLESTDTQYF
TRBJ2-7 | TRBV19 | CARTGCPHEQYF
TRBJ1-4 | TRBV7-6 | CASSLSTGGEKLFF
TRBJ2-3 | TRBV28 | CASRPYRDWKHTQYF
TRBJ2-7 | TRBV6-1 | CASTGAYEQYF
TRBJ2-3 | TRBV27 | CASSLGTPADTQYF
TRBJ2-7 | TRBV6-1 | CASTDSYEQYF
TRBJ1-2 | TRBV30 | CAWAGGPYGYTF
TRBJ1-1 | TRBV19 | CASSIHAEAFF
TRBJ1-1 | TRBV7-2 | CASSPSTFTEAFF
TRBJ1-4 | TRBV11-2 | CASSFGGQGAEKLFF
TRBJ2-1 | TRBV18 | CASSRGADPYNEQFF
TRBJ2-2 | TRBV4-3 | CASSPYGGGTGELFF